The clone carrying this TCR beta chain was counted between two and nine times. The data originate from a study of patients and donors after allogeneic stem cell transplantation. One entry per CDR3 protein results from TCRdb running MiXCR on the RT-PCR reads. The table lists about a million distinct CDR3 sequences, more than 15% of them singletons. This CDR3 region has 13 residues. Trimming left V 7 bases short and J 2 bases short, with 12 bases between. The germline gives CDR1 MGHDK, CDR2 SYGVNS. Sequenced: blood, either unsorted or a sorted T cell fraction (not recorded which). The chain recombines TRBV25-1 with TRBJ2-7; D may match TRBD1 or TRBD2 (6 bases each). The receptor was isolated from a human donor who was either an allogeneic HSCT recipient or a stem cell or donor lymphocyte infusion donor (not recorded which). It is not recorded whose cells these are; they may come from a transplant donor. The CDR3, as DNA: TGTGCCAGCACCCGGGGGCAGGCCTACGAGCAGTACTTC. Translation: CASTRGQAYEQYF.